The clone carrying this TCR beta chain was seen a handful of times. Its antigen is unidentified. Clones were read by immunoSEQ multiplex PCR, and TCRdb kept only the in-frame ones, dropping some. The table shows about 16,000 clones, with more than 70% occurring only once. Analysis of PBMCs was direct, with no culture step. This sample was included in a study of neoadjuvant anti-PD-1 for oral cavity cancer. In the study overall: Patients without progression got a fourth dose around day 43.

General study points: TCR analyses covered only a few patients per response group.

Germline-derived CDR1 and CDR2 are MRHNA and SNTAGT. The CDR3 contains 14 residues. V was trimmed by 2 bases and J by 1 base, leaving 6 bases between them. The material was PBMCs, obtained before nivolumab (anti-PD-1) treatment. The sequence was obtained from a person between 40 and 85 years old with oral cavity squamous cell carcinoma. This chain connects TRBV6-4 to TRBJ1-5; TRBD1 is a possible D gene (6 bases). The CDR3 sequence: CASSDRGSNQPQHF. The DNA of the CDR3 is TGTGCCAGCAGTGACAGGGGGAGCAATCAGCCCCAGCATTTT.